These 22 T cell receptor beta chains came from one sample sequenced in a study of blood T cell repertoires in COVID-19. The repertoire was sequenced with immunoSEQ multiplex PCR; TCRdb's copy has only in-frame clones and lacks some. The sample holds approximately 150,000 clones; about 84% are singletons and the top ten take around 5%. The sequencing input was peripheral blood. The origin of the receptors is a woman in her 50s with acute or convalescent COVID-19.

This chain uses TRBV5-4 with TRBJ2-6; 7 bases line up with TRBD2. The V gene's germline CDR1 is SGHNT and CDR2 YYREEE (reference sequence). Germline trimming cut 0 bases from V and 0 bases from J; bases unmatched to any gene: 6. The CDR3 has 18 residues. The CDR3 spells CASSLGGRELSGANVLTF. The CDR3 DNA is TGTGCCAGCAGCTTGGGAGGGAGGGAACTCTCTGGGGCCAACGTCCTGACTTTC.

This sequence joins TRBV3-1 (or the pseudogene TRBV3-2) and TRBJ1-1; D possibly corresponds to TRBD1 (5 bases). Trimming took 0 bases from V and 7 from J, leaving 15 bases between them. The germline gives CDR1 LGHDT, CDR2 YNNKEL (reference sequence). This CDR3 is built from 15 residues. The chain's CDR3 is CASSQEGRVGSEAFF. DNA for the CDR3: TGTGCCAGCAGCCAAGAGGGGCGCGTCGGTAGTGAAGCTTTCTTT.

The chain is built from TRBV4-3 and TRBJ1-5; D is unresolved. V was cut by 0 bases and J by 6 bases, with 12 bases left in between. This CDR3 comprises 15 residues. CDR1 LGHNA and CDR2 YSLEER come from the germline V gene. CDR3: CASSQERGHRQPQHF. The DNA of the CDR3 is TGCGCCAGCAGCCAAGAGCGAGGCCATCGTCAGCCCCAGCATTTT.

The J gene is TRBJ1-5, the V gene TRBV10-1; D is possibly TRBD1 (5 bases). The CDR3 contains 15 residues. Germline V gene sequence: CDR1 WNHNN, CDR2 SYGVQD (reference sequence). V was trimmed by 6 bases and J by 4 bases, leaving 16 bases between them. CDR3: CASSRRGHGNQPQHF. The CDR3 region has the DNA TGCGCCAGCAGCAGAAGGGGTCACGGGAATCAGCCCCAGCATTTT.

On this clone itself: Other DNA sequences in this sample translate to the same CDR3. J is TRBJ1-2 and V is TRBV9; TRBD1 matches at 8 bases. Unmatched junction bases numbered 0, after V lost 0 bases and J lost 2 bases. The CDR3 contains 14 residues. CDR1 SGDLS and CDR2 YYNGEE come from the germline V gene. The CDR3 DNA reads TGTGCCAGCAGCGTAGGGACAGGGAACTATGGCTACACCTTC. The encoded protein is CASSVGTGNYGYTF.

This clone was observed once. The V gene is TRBV7-3, the J gene TRBJ2-5; the D is unclear. There are 13 residues in the CDR3. Trimming took off 1 base at V and 3 bases at J, with 6 bases between the two ends. The germline V gene encodes CDR1 SGHTA and CDR2 FQGTGA. The CDR3 is CASSLRSEETQYF. CDR3 bases: TGTGCCAGCAGCTTAAGGAGCGAAGAGACCCAGTACTTC.

The CDR3 DNA sequence: TGTGCCAGCAGTGAAAACAGTCAAGAGACCCAGTACTTC. It codes for CASSENSQETQYF. The chain carries TRBV2 and TRBJ2-5; D unresolved. The germline CDR1 and CDR2 sequences are SNHLY and FYNNEI. V gave up 2 bases and J gave up 2 bases, with 6 bases separating them. CDR3 length equals 13 residues. Full variable domain (rest looked up from reference TRBV2 and TRBJ2-5): EPEVTQTPSHQVTQMGQEVILRCVPISNHLYFYWYRQILGQKVEFLVSFYNNEISEKSEIFDDQFSVERPDGSNFTLKIRSTKLEDSAMYFCASSENSQETQYFGPGTRLLVL.

The gene calls are TRBV6-5 and TRBJ1-2; TRBD1 is a possible D gene (6 bases). CDR3 length: 14 amino acids. In germline, CDR1 is MNHEY, CDR2 SVGAGI. Trimming removed 4 bases at V and 5 bases at J, with 14 bases between. As DNA, the CDR3 is TGTGCCAGCAGTTCGACGGGACACCCTTATGGCTACACCTTC. Amino acids: CASSSTGHPYGYTF.

The CDR3 region is CASSQRGDRAKETQYF. CDR3 bases: TGTGCCAGCAGCCAGAGGGGGGACAGGGCGAAGGAGACCCAGTACTTC. This chain joins TRBV14 and TRBJ2-5; 9 nucleotides match TRBD1. This CDR3 has 16 residues. CDR1 SGHDN and CDR2 FVKESK come from the germline V gene. With 3 bases clipped from V and 5 bases from J, the junction kept 10 bases outside the gene matches.

The genes are TRBV6-5 and TRBJ1-2, with D unresolved. CDR1 is MNHEY, CDR2 SVGAGI, per germline. Trimming stripped 0 bases from V and 8 bases from J, with 13 bases between. The length of the CDR3 is 14 residues. This chain's CDR3 is CASSYSISQEGYTF. The CDR3 DNA reads TGTGCCAGCAGTTACTCGATATCCCAGGAAGGCTACACCTTC.

A single count supports this clone. The gene calls are TRBV3-1 (or the pseudogene TRBV3-2) and TRBJ2-1; 7 positions match TRBD1. Germline CDR1 is LGHDT and CDR2 is YNNKEL (reference sequence). V dropped 1 base and J dropped 13; count of bases not matched to a gene: 4. The CDR3 runs 12 residues. In DNA, the CDR3 is TGTGCCAGCAGCCAAGGCAGGGGGTCTCAGTTCTTC. This encodes CASSQGRGSQFF.

The chain carries TRBV5-1 and TRBJ2-7; TRBD1 matches at 7 bases. The CDR3 runs to 13 residues. CDR1 and CDR2 from the germline V gene are SGHRS and YFSETQ. The junction had 3 bases not matched to a gene; V was cut back by 3 bases and J by 3 bases. The CDR3 nucleotides read TGCGCCAGCAGCTCGGACAGGTTCTACGAGCAGTACTTC. Its translation is CASSSDRFYEQYF. The full variable domain, its missing parts supplied by reference TRBV5-1 and TRBJ2-7, is KAGVTQTPRYLIKTRGQQVTLSCSPISGHRSVSWYQQTPGQGLQFLFEYFSETQRNKGNFPGRFSGRQFSNSRSEMNVSTLELGDSALYLCASSSDRFYEQYFGPGTRLTVT.

This clone was detected a few times. The gene calls are TRBV6-6 and TRBJ1-1; D uncertain. Germline CDR1 MNHNY, CDR2 SVGAGI (reference sequence). This CDR3 comprises 12 residues. Trimming cost V 6 bases and J 3 bases, with 8 bases left between them. CDR3: CASSLPYTEAFF. The DNA for the CDR3 is TGTGCCAGCAGCCTTCCGTACACTGAAGCTTTCTTT.

The rearrangement uses TRBV10-1 and TRBJ1-1; TRBD1 matches at 7 bases. Germline V gene data show CDR1 as WNHNN and CDR2 as SYGVQD (reference sequence). Germline trimming cut 9 bases from V and 1 base from J; bases unmatched to any gene: 5. The CDR3 is 13 residues long. CDR3 sequence (DNA): TGCGCCAGACAGGGGAAGGAGAACACTGAAGCTTTCTTT. Its protein product is CARQGKENTEAFF.

The rearrangement links TRBV7-2 to TRBJ2-7, with D uncertain. The length of the CDR3 is 14 residues. CDR1 and CDR2 (germline): SGHTA, FQGNSA. V was shortened by 1 base and J by 2 bases, with 9 bases between the two germline ends. The CDR3 bases are TGTGCCAGCAGCTTAGGGAGTAATACCTACGAGCAGTACTTC. Protein: CASSLGSNTYEQYF.

The chain has TRBV19 and TRBJ2-1; 11 nucleotides align to TRBD2. The ends lost 9 bases at V and 6 bases at J; junction bases unmatched: 7. Germline assignment: CDR1 LNHDA and CDR2 SQIVND (reference sequence). The CDR3 is 14 residues long. The CDR3 nucleotides read TGTGCCAGCGCTCCGGGACTAGCGGCCAATGAGCAGTTCTTC. Residues: CASAPGLAANEQFF.

The gene calls are TRBV2 and TRBJ2-3; D is unresolved. The CDR3 covers 15 residues. In germline, CDR1 is SNHLY, CDR2 FYNNEI. The V end lost 4 bases, the J end lost 2 bases, and 13 bases lay between the germline ends. CDR3 in DNA: TGTGCCAGCAGTGGGCTCTCCGGAGCCACAGATACGCAGTATTTT. The encoded protein is CASSGLSGATDTQYF.

J is TRBJ1-3 and V is TRBV19; 11 bases match TRBD1. The germline gives CDR1 LNHDA, CDR2 SQIVND (reference sequence). V lost 4 bases, J lost 4 bases, and 9 bases stayed unmatched. The CDR3 spans 17 residues. The DNA for the CDR3 is TGTGCCAGTAGTACCGTTGGACAGGGGGCGAGAGGAAACACCATATATTTT. Residues: CASSTVGQGARGNTIYF.

The rearrangement uses TRBV6-2 or TRBV6-3 and TRBJ2-3; 13 bases align to TRBD2. Per germline, CDR1 MNHEY and CDR2 SVGEGT. V lost 0 bases to trimming and J lost 5 bases; unmatched junction nucleotides: 14. CDR3 size: 20 residues. The CDR3 spells CASSYSTETGTSGARDTQYF. CDR3 nucleotides: TGTGCCAGCAGTTACTCCACCGAAACCGGGACTAGCGGGGCTCGAGATACGCAGTATTTT.

This chain links TRBV30 with TRBJ2-2; 7 nucleotides align to TRBD1. Unmatched junction bases numbered 14, after V lost 8 bases and J lost 5 bases. Germline CDR1 and CDR2: GTSNPN and SVGIG (reference sequence). The CDR3 is 15 amino acids. Here the CDR3 reads CARSSGTAITGELFF. In DNA, the CDR3 is TGTGCCCGTAGTTCCGGGACAGCCATTACCGGGGAGCTGTTTTTT.

The rearrangement links TRBV9 to TRBJ1-2, with D tentatively TRBD1 (6 bases). CDR1 SGDLS and CDR2 YYNGEE come from the germline V gene. Trimming took off 0 bases at V and 5 bases at J, with 14 bases between the two ends. There are 15 residues in the CDR3. The CDR3 loop is CASSVVAGAGYGYTF. The CDR3 region has the DNA TGTGCCAGCAGCGTAGTAGCAGGGGCTGGTTATGGCTACACCTTC. Variable domain in full (rest from reference TRBV9 and TRBJ1-2): DSGVTQTPKHLITATGQRVTLRCSPRSGDLSVYWYQQSLDQGLQFLIQYYNGEERAKGNILERFSAQQFPDLHSELNLSSLELGDSALYFCASSVVAGAGYGYTFGSGTRLTVV.

The V call is TRBV18, the J call TRBJ1-3; TRBD1 matches 8 bases. The CDR3 is 15 amino acids. V shed 1 base, J shed 3 bases, and the junction held 2 bases outside the gene matches. CDR1 is KGHSH and CDR2 is LQKENI in the germline V gene. The CDR3 DNA follows: TGTGCCAGCTCACCACGACAGGGGTTTGGAAACACCATATATTTT. It specifies CASSPRQGFGNTIYF.